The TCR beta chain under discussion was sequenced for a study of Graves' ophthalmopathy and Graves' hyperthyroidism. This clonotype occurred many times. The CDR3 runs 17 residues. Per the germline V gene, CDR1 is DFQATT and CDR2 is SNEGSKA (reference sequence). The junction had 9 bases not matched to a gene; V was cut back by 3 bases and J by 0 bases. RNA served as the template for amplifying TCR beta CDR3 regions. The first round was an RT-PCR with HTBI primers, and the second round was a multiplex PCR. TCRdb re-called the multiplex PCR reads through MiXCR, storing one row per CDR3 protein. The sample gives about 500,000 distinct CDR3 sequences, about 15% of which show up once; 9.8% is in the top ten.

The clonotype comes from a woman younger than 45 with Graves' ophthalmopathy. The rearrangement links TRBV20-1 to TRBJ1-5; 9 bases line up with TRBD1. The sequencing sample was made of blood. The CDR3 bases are TGCAGTGCTAGCGGACAGGGGAGGTTTGATAGCAATCAGCCCCAGCATTTT. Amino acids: CSASGQGRFDSNQPQHF.